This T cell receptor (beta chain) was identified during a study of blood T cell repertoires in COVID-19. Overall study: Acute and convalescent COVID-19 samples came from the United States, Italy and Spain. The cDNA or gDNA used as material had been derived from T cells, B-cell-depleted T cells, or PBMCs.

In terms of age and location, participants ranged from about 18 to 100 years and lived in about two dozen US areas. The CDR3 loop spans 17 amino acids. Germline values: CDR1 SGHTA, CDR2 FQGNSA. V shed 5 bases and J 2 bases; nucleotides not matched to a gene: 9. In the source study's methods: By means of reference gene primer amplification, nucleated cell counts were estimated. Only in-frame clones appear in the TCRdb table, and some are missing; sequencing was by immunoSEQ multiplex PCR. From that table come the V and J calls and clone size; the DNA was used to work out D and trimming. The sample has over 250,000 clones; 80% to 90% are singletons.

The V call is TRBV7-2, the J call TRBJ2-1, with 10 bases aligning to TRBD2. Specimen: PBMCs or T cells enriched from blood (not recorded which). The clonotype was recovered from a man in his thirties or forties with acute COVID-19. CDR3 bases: TGTGCCAGCAGCCCTGGACTAGCGGAGGGTACCTACAATGAGCAGTTCTTC. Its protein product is CASSPGLAEGTYNEQFF.